These 11 T cell receptor beta chains came from one sample sequenced in a study of cytomegalovirus exposure and HLA in healthy donors. PCR involved 60 Vbeta and 13 Jbeta primers. Profiled with immunoSEQ multiplex PCR; TCRdb holds only in-frame clones, not every one. The table shows a few hundred thousand clones, with approximately 82% occurring only once. The sequenced material came from PBMCs. These receptors were obtained from a woman between 50 and 59 years old in good health and CMV-seropositive.

The chain uses TRBV7-9 and TRBJ1-4; 8 positions agree with TRBD1. CDR1 is SEHNR, CDR2 FQNEAQ, per germline (reference sequence). The CDR3 has 17 residues. Trimming cost V 0 bases and J 3 bases; bases outside gene matches: 6. The chain's CDR3 is CASSLAGRGLANEKLFF. The DNA for the CDR3 is TGTGCCAGCAGCTTAGCGGGCAGGGGGCTTGCTAATGAAAAACTGTTTTTT.

V is TRBV5-4 and J is TRBJ2-2; 8 bases fit TRBD2. From germline, CDR1 is SGHNT and CDR2 YYREEE (reference sequence). The CDR3 consists of 15 residues. The junction had 4 bases not matched to a gene; V was cut back by 0 bases and J by 6 bases. CDR3 amino acids: CASSLAGSGAGELFF. CDR3 nucleotides: TGTGCCAGCAGCTTGGCCGGTAGCGGGGCCGGGGAGCTGTTTTTT.

The V and J genes are TRBV30 and TRBJ2-1, with 9 bases matching TRBD1. The V and J ends lost 5 bases and 4 bases, in that order; junction bases with no gene match: 12. Germline V gives CDR1 GTSNPN, CDR2 SVGIG (reference sequence). This CDR3 comprises 16 residues. In DNA form, the CDR3 reads TGTGCCTGGTCCTCCACGGACAGGGGACTTTACAATGAGCAGTTCTTC. Its translation is CAWSSTDRGLYNEQFF.

The chain is built from TRBV7-9 and TRBJ2-7, with D uncertain. The V end lost 3 bases, the J end lost 6 bases, and 9 bases lay between the germline ends. CDR3 length: 12 residues. Per the germline V gene, CDR1 is SEHNR and CDR2 is FQNEAQ (reference sequence). The CDR3 DNA follows: TGTGCCAGCAGCTTTGACACTGGCGAGCAGTACTTC. Protein sequence: CASSFDTGEQYF.

The chain uses TRBV5-4 and TRBJ2-1; 9 nucleotides line up with TRBD2. CDR1 and CDR2 from the germline V gene are SGHNT and YYREEE (reference sequence). The CDR3 covers 16 residues. J was trimmed by 3 bases and V by 4 bases; bases with no gene match: 8. The CDR3 here is CASSAERGASYNEQFF. CDR3 DNA sequence: TGTGCCAGCAGCGCGGAGCGGGGGGCGAGCTACAATGAGCAGTTCTTC.

CDR3 in DNA: TGTGCCAGCAGCACCCCCGGGGGGGCTCACAATGAGCAGTTCTTC. This translates into CASSTPGGAHNEQFF. The chain couples TRBV5-4 to TRBJ2-1; 8 nucleotides match TRBD2. Per the germline V gene, CDR1 is SGHNT and CDR2 is YYREEE (reference sequence). There are 15 residues in the CDR3. The V segment lost 4 bases and the J segment 5 bases; nucleotides outside the gene matches: 8.

This clone has only one observation. CDR3 in amino acids: CASSLGTGSGANVLTF. The CDR3 region has the DNA TGCGCCAGCAGCTTGGGGACAGGCTCTGGGGCCAACGTCCTGACTTTC. This chain uses TRBV5-1 with TRBJ2-6; 7 nucleotides agree with TRBD1. The V gene end was trimmed by 0 bases and the J gene end by 0 bases; junction bases not matched to a gene: 0. The CDR3 sequence is 16 residues long. In germline, CDR1 is SGHRS, CDR2 YFSETQ.

The chain combines TRBV4-1 with TRBJ2-5, with 13 positions matching TRBD2. The V gene end was trimmed by 4 bases and the J gene end by 4 bases; junction bases not matched to a gene: 9. The germline gives CDR1 MGHRA, CDR2 YSYEKL. This CDR3 spans 17 amino acids. CDR3 sequence reads: CASSRTSGGARGETQYF. The CDR3 DNA follows: TGCGCCAGCAGCCGTACTAGCGGGGGGGCGCGAGGAGAGACCCAGTACTTC.

This chain links TRBV10-3 with TRBJ1-2; a weak D match, TRBD1 (5 bases). The CDR3 consists of 15 residues. Germline V CDR1 and CDR2: ENHRY, SYGVKD. Deletions cut 5 bases from V and 8 bases from J, with 21 bases between. The CDR3: CAISLLSGDLGGYTF. CDR3 sequence (DNA): TGTGCCATCAGTCTTCTGTCCGGGGACTTAGGGGGCTACACCTTC.

Only a few counts were recorded for this clone. The chain carries TRBV19 and TRBJ1-3; TRBD1 matches at 7 bases. The CDR3 runs to 14 residues. Looked up from germline, CDR1 is LNHDA and CDR2 is SQIVND (reference sequence). The junction had 6 bases not matched to a gene; V was cut back by 6 bases and J by 4 bases. CDR3 DNA: TGTGCCAGTAGCCTTCCGGGACAGGGAAACACCATATATTTT. Amino acid sequence: CASSLPGQGNTIYF.

This clone was seen a single time. The V call is TRBV19, the J call TRBJ1-3; D may be TRBD1 (5 bases). In germline, CDR1 is LNHDA, CDR2 SQIVND (reference sequence). The CDR3 totals 14 residues. V lost 4 bases and J 4 bases, leaving 11 bases between the germline ends. Written as DNA, the CDR3 is TGTGCCAGTAGTACCGGCAACAGGGGAAACACCATATATTTT. Protein: CASSTGNRGNTIYF.